One and the same sample provided the 20 T cell receptor beta chains below, sequenced in a study of regulatory T cells in long-lasting Graves disease. Time point defined: newly diagnosed GD, antithyroid drugs for less than 3 months. Isolated PBMC RNA provided the starting material for the TCR library. With iRepertoire HTBI primers and Arm-PCR of CDR3 regions, TCR beta libraries were built. From the multiplex PCR reads, TCRdb called clonotypes with MiXCR, one entry per CDR3 protein. The sample has 520,000 or so distinct CDR3 sequences, 9.5% to 15% seen once. The same sample was also studied in work on T cells in Graves' hyperthyroidism and ophthalmopathy.

This specimen was peripheral blood mononuclear cells (PBMCs), taken at new diagnosis, from a patient treated with antithyroid drugs. These receptors were collected from a woman aged 25 to 39 with Graves disease.

At least ten counts were recorded for this clonotype. The V gene is TRBV11-2, the J gene TRBJ1-2; D uncertain. V was pared by 4 bases and J by 5 bases, with 17 bases between. CDR1 is SGHAT and CDR2 is FQNNGV in the germline V gene. This CDR3 has 15 residues. CDR3 loop: CASSSWSGLGYGYTF. CDR3 sequence (DNA): TGTGCCAGCAGCTCGTGGTCGGGTTTAGGATATGGCTACACCTTC.

J is TRBJ2-1 and V is TRBV3-1; D uncertain. V lost 0 bases, J lost 6 bases, and 6 bases lay in between. Germline CDR1 and CDR2: LGHDT and YNNKEL (reference sequence). The length of the CDR3 is 13 residues. CDR3 sequence: CASSQDIRNEQFF. CDR3 coding DNA: TGTGCCAGCAGCCAAGACATCCGCAATGAGCAGTTCTTC.

This clonotype has a count of ten or more. CDR3 amino acids: CASMGNSPLHF. The CDR3 nucleotides are TGTGCCAGTATGGGTAATTCACCCCTCCACTTT. V gene TRBV19 combines with J gene TRBJ1-6; no firm D call. CDR3 length equals 11 residues. V lost 7 bases and J 6 bases, leaving 4 bases between the germline ends. Germline assignment: CDR1 LNHDA and CDR2 SQIVND (reference sequence).

This chain uses TRBV7-9 with TRBJ1-4; D is undetermined. CDR3 length equals 16 residues. The V and J ends lost 4 bases and 8 bases respectively, with 20 bases between them. Germline CDR1 SEHNR, CDR2 FQNEAQ (reference sequence). CDR3 amino acids: CASSSPGFVIGEKLFF. In DNA, the CDR3 is TGTGCCAGCAGCTCCCCGGGGTTCGTTATAGGGGAAAAACTGTTTTTT.

Note on this clonotype: This is likely an artifact of a read error, given a far larger clone one base away. The CDR3 carries no conserved terminal phenylalanine or tryptophan, so it likely arises from a read error. This chain connects TRBV27 to TRBJ2-5; D is uncertain. Germline CDR1 and CDR2: MNHEY and SMNVEV (reference sequence). Between the trimmed V and J ends, which lost 7 bases and 0 bases, there was a span of 6 bases. This CDR3 is 12 amino acids long. The CDR3 DNA follows: TGTGCCAGCAACCTGTACCAAGAGACCCAGTACCTC. This encodes CASNLYQETQYL.

The genes are TRBV10-3 and TRBJ2-1; 11 positions agree with TRBD2. Trimming at V came to 3 bases and at J to 0 bases, leaving 4 bases not matched to a gene. The CDR3 is 17 amino acids. Germline-derived CDR1 and CDR2 are ENHRY and SYGVKD. DNA of the CDR3: TGTGCCATCAGTGAAACTAGCGGGAGTTTCTCCTACAATGAGCAGTTCTTC. Its protein product is CAISETSGSFSYNEQFF.

The chain employs TRBV6-2 or TRBV6-3 and TRBJ2-1, with unresolved D. V gave up 2 bases and J gave up 9 bases, with 11 bases separating them. Germline V gene sequence: CDR1 MNHEY, CDR2 SVGEGT. The length of the CDR3 is 13 residues. The CDR3 DNA is TGTGCCAGCAGTTACCAAGACACGGGTGAGCAGTTCTTC. Protein product: CASSYQDTGEQFF.

This clonotype was found a few times. The chain joins TRBV5-1 to TRBJ2-2, with TRBD2 matching over 7 bases. V shed 3 bases, J shed 4 bases, and the junction held 12 bases outside the gene matches. CDR3 size: 17 residues. Germline V gives CDR1 SGHRS, CDR2 YFSETQ. CDR3 coding DNA: TGCGCCAGCAGCTCCGGACCGACTAGCTCTGGCACCGGGGAGCTGTTTTTT. This codes for CASSSGPTSSGTGELFF. Supplemented by reference TRBV5-1 and TRBJ2-2, the full variable domain reads KAGVTQTPRYLIKTRGQQVTLSCSPISGHRSVSWYQQTPGQGLQFLFEYFSETQRNKGNFPGRFSGRQFSNSRSEMNVSTLELGDSALYLCASSSGPTSSGTGELFFGEGSRLTVL.

The V call is TRBV9, the J call TRBJ2-1; D unclear. Germline values: CDR1 SGDLS, CDR2 YYNGEE. V lost 1 base and J lost 9, with 8 bases in between. This CDR3 is built from 12 residues. The CDR3 DNA reads TGTGCCAGCAGCGTATTGGGATCTGAGCAGTTCTTC. Residues: CASSVLGSEQFF.

This clonotype was counted a few times. CDR3 amino acids: CASSLHGAADTQYF. The CDR3 DNA sequence: TGTGCCAGCAGCTTACACGGAGCGGCAGATACGCAGTATTTT. The V call is TRBV7-3, the J call TRBJ2-3, with D tentatively TRBD2 (5 bases). V lost 2 bases and J lost 4, with 10 bases in between. The CDR3 is 14 amino acids. Germline-derived CDR1 and CDR2 are SGHTA and FQGTGA.

The V and J genes are TRBV4-1 and TRBJ2-3, with 12 positions matching TRBD2. With 1 base clipped from V and 0 bases from J, the junction kept 5 bases outside the gene matches. Per the germline V gene, CDR1 is MGHRA and CDR2 is YSYEKL. The CDR3 spans 18 residues. The CDR3: CASSQAAGTSGSTDTQYF. CDR3 bases: TGCGCCAGCAGCCAAGCTGCCGGGACTAGCGGGAGCACAGATACGCAGTATTTT.

This clonotype was seen at least ten times. The chain employs TRBV28 and TRBJ2-7, with TRBD2 matching over 11 bases. CDR1 is MDHEN and CDR2 is SYDVKM in the germline V gene. This CDR3 has 14 amino acids. Trimming at V came to 6 bases and at J to 3 bases, leaving 4 bases not matched to a gene. The CDR3 loop reads CASRLAGGGYEQYF. The DNA for the CDR3 is TGTGCCAGCAGGTTAGCGGGGGGGGGCTACGAGCAGTACTTC.

There are many counts of this clonotype. The chain recombines TRBV19 with TRBJ1-6; no clear D. V was trimmed by 7 bases and J by 6 bases, leaving 13 bases between them. This CDR3 spans 14 amino acids. The germline CDR1 and CDR2 sequences are LNHDA and SQIVND (reference sequence). The CDR3 DNA is TGTGCCAGTACAGACCCCCGTCGTAATTCACCCCTCCACTTT. This sequence encodes CASTDPRRNSPLHF.

This clonotype was observed a handful of times. This chain uses TRBV28 with TRBJ2-1; no firm D call. Per the germline V gene, CDR1 is MDHEN and CDR2 is SYDVKM. The CDR3 consists of 16 residues. V gave up 1 base and J gave up 11 bases, with 21 bases separating them. CDR3 sequence: CASSLLVMASSEQQFF. CDR3 coding DNA: TGTGCCAGCAGTTTATTAGTCATGGCTAGTAGTGAACAGCAGTTCTTC.

This clonotype was recorded many times. The chain employs TRBV3-1 and TRBJ1-4; 8 bases agree with TRBD1. The ends lost 6 bases at V and 10 bases at J; junction bases unmatched: 13. In germline, CDR1 is LGHDT, CDR2 YNNKEL (reference sequence). The CDR3 extends over 15 amino acids. CDR3 region: CASRSDRGAFGKLFF. The CDR3 nucleotides are TGTGCCAGCAGGTCTGACAGGGGAGCCTTCGGAAAACTGTTTTTT.

This clonotype has at least ten counts. This chain uses TRBV30 with TRBJ2-6, with D possibly TRBD1 on 5 matching bases. There are 13 residues in the CDR3. V was shortened by 5 bases and J by 2 bases, with 7 bases between the two germline ends. In germline, CDR1 is GTSNPN, CDR2 SVGIG (reference sequence). The CDR3 sequence: CAWDSAGANVLTF. The CDR3 DNA follows: TGTGCCTGGGACAGTGCTGGGGCCAACGTCCTGACTTTC.

This clonotype was detected ten times or more. The chain couples TRBV11-2 to TRBJ2-2; TRBD1 matches 10 bases. The length of the CDR3 is 15 residues. Germline-derived CDR1 and CDR2 are SGHAT and FQNNGV. J was trimmed by 3 bases and V by 6 bases; bases with no gene match: 4. The CDR3 coding sequence is TGTGCCAGCAGAGGACAGGGGGTTTACACCGGGGAGCTGTTTTTT. Translation gives CASRGQGVYTGELFF.

A word on this clonotype: Being one base from a much bigger clone, this may be a read error. Without the conserved terminal phenylalanine or tryptophan, this CDR3 likely stems from a read error. The gene calls are TRBV6-4 and TRBJ1-6, with 9 bases aligning to TRBD1. After removal of 5 bases from V and 10 bases from J, the junction contained 6 bases not matched to a gene. The CDR3 length is 14 residues. Germline assignment: CDR1 MRHNA and CDR2 SNTAGT. The CDR3, as DNA: TGTGCCAGCAGTCAGACAGGGGGATTCTCACCCCTCCACCTT. Protein sequence: CASSQTGGFSPLHL.

This clonotype was detected only a few times. This chain joins TRBV7-9 and TRBJ1-1; possibly TRBD1 for D (6 bases). The V and J ends lost 4 bases and 9 bases respectively, with 18 bases between them. Per germline, CDR1 SEHNR and CDR2 FQNEAQ (reference sequence). The CDR3 contains 14 residues. CDR3 region: CASSSDLNWGQAFF. CDR3 DNA sequence: TGTGCCAGCAGCTCGGACCTAAATTGGGGGCAAGCTTTCTTT.

CDR3 in DNA: TGTGCCAGCAGCCTCCCAACCGGCGGGGATACGCAGTATTTT. Translation gives CASSLPTGGDTQYF. The chain combines TRBV5-6 with TRBJ2-3, with D maybe TRBD2 (5 bases). Per the germline V gene, CDR1 is SGHDT and CDR2 is YYEEEE. The CDR3 covers 14 residues. V lost 4 bases, J lost 6 bases, and 15 bases lay in between.